Given below is one T cell receptor (beta chain) in context. Its antigen is not known. At sampling all donors were nominally healthy, likely with unrecorded immune exposures. PCR primers comprised 60 Vbeta and 13 Jbeta primers. The protocol was immunoSEQ multiplex PCR, while the TCRdb copy is restricted to in-frame clones and leaves out a portion. The sample shows some 120,000 clones, 78% of them seen only once. The sample is drawn from a study of cytomegalovirus exposure and HLA in healthy donors. The study, taken as a whole, reports: According to the study, around 150 TCR beta chains were cytomegalovirus-associated. Later on, analysis showed that most CMV-associated TCR beta chains appeared to be HLA-restricted.

This CDR3 comprises 13 residues. V was pared by 6 bases and J by 5 bases, with 13 bases between. Germline V gene data show CDR1 as MNHEY and CDR2 as SMNVEV (reference sequence). Material: PBMCs. V usage is TRBV27 and J usage is TRBJ2-5; D not resolved. The sequence came from a man aged 25-45 years in good health and CMV-seropositive. DNA of the CDR3: TGTGCCAGCAGCCCTCTGAGTGCGGAGACCCAGTACTTC. It encodes CASSPLSAETQYF.